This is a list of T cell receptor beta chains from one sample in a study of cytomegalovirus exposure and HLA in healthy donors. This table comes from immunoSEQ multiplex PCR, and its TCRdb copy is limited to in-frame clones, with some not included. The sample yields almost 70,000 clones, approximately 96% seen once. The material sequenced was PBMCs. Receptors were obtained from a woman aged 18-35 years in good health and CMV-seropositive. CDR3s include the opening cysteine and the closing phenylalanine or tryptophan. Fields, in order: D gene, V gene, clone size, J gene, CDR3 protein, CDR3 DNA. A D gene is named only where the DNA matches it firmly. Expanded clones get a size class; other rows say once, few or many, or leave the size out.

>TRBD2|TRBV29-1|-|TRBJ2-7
CSVGLAGALNEQYF
TGCAGCGTTGGACTAGCGGGAGCATTAAACGAGCAGTACTTC
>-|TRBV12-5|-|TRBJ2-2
CASGLVLSGVKVAGELFF
TGTGCTAGTGGTTTGGTCCTATCGGGAGTTAAGGTTGCCGGGGAGCTGTTTTTT
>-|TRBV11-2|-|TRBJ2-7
CASSSSAVSSYEQYF
TGTGCCAGCAGCTCATCGGCGGTTAGCTCCTACGAGCAGTACTTC
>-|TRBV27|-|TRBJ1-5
CASSFGGGFNQPQHF
TGTGCCAGCAGTTTTGGAGGAGGATTCAATCAGCCCCAGCATTTT
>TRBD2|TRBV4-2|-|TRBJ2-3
CASSQAGGGEDTQYF
TGTGCCAGCAGCCAAGCGGGAGGAGGGGAAGATACGCAGTATTTT
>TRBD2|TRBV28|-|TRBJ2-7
CASSLGTSGSLYEQYF
TGTGCCAGCAGTCTGGGGACTAGCGGGAGTTTGTACGAGCAGTACTTC
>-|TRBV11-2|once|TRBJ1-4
CASSLGAHEGEKLFF
TGTGCCAGCAGCCTAGGGGCCCACGAAGGTGAAAAACTGTTTTTT
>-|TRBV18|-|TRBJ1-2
CASSATQGLGSYGYTF
TGTGCCAGCTCAGCGACTCAGGGGTTGGGCTCATATGGCTACACCTTC
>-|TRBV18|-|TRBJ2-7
CASSAGAYEQYF
TGTGCCAGCTCAGCGGGTGCCTACGAGCAGTACTTC
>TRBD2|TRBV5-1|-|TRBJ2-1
CASSSNGGIFDEQFF
TGCGCCAGCAGCTCCAACGGGGGGATATTCGATGAGCAGTTCTTC
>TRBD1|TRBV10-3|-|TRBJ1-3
CATRTGRGNTIYF
TGTGCCACCAGGACAGGGCGAGGAAACACCATATATTTT
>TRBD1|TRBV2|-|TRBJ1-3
CASSDRGRGRTGNTIYF
TGTGCCAGCAGTGATAGGGGCAGGGGGCGGACAGGAAACACCATATATTTT
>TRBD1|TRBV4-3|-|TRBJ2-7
CASSQEPGQGYEQYF
TGCGCCAGCAGCCAAGAGCCGGGACAGGGATACGAGCAGTACTTC
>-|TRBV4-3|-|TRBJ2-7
CASSQARPGTGAYEQYF
TGCGCCAGCAGCCAAGCCCGTCCTGGGACTGGAGCCTACGAGCAGTACTTC
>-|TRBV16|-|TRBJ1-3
CASSQDSSGNTIYF
TGTGCCAGCAGCCAAGACTCCTCTGGAAACACCATATATTTT
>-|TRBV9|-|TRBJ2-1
CASSNVRSGSTYNEQFF
TGTGCCAGCAGCAATGTCCGTAGTGGTAGCACCTACAATGAGCAGTTCTTC
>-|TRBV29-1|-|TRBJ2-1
CSVVSRRGTGGQFF
TGCAGCGTTGTTTCTCGACGGGGCACCGGGGGGCAGTTCTTC
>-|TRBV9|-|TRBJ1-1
CASSVVAKNTEAFF
TGTGCCAGCAGCGTAGTGGCCAAGAACACTGAAGCTTTCTTT
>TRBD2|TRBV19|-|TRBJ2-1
CASNRLAGGGGNEQFF
TGTGCCAGTAATCGACTAGCGGGAGGAGGAGGCAATGAGCAGTTCTTC
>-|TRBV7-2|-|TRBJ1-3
CASSRHYPGQSGNTIYF
TGTGCCAGCAGCCGCCATTATCCAGGACAGTCTGGAAACACCATATATTTT